These 8 T cell receptor beta chains were sequenced from one sample in a study of OX40 agonist ivuxolimab in advanced cancers. Libraries were constructed by the immunoSEQ multiplex PCR assay. Imported from immuneACCESS, the table was reduced by TCRdb to in-frame sequences with V and J called. These copies leave out some clones; in studies compared against another copy, an unresolved V gene accounts for under half, and the cause of the remainder is not known. The sample table contains over 80,000 clones; only one count was recorded for roughly 91% of them. The leading ten clones occupy under 0.35% of the sample. Source: CD4+ or CD8+ T cells sorted from blood, taken in a trial of the OX40 agonist ivuxolimab. These receptors all stem from an adult with an advanced solid tumor such as melanoma, head and neck, liver or kidney cancer.

This clone has only one observation. The rearrangement uses TRBV5-1 and TRBJ2-3, with D uncertain. The CDR3 length is 15 residues. The V and J ends lost 0 bases and 2 bases respectively, with 10 bases between them. Germline CDR1 and CDR2: SGHRS and YFSETQ. CDR3 residues: CASSLVILDTDTQYF. In DNA form, the CDR3 reads TGCGCCAGCAGCTTGGTTATCCTGGACACAGATACGCAGTATTTT.

This rearrangement joins TRBV7-2 to TRBJ2-7, with D tentatively TRBD2 (6 bases). This CDR3 contains 15 residues. Germline assignment: CDR1 SGHTA and CDR2 FQGNSA. Deletions cut 3 bases from V and 4 bases from J, with 16 bases between. For the CDR3, the DNA is TGTGCCAGCAGCTTGGGGGGAGCGGGTCGATACGAGCAGTACTTC. It codes for CASSLGGAGRYEQYF.

The gene calls are TRBV29-1 and TRBJ1-1; D is possibly TRBD1 (6 bases). This CDR3 contains 13 residues. V gave up 5 bases and J gave up 1 base, with 11 bases separating them. Per the germline V gene, CDR1 is SQVTM and CDR2 is ANQGSEA. The CDR3 DNA follows: TGCAGCGTTCGACAGGCGAGGAACACTGAAGCTTTCTTT. Translating it yields CSVRQARNTEAFF.

V gene TRBV19 combines with J gene TRBJ2-3; D gene ambiguous. The V gene's germline CDR1 is LNHDA and CDR2 SQIVND (reference sequence). The CDR3 is 13 amino acids. Trimming shortened V by 4 bases and J by 2 bases, and 7 bases separated the two germline ends. The CDR3 bases are TGTGCCAGTAGTAAACCCGACACAGATACGCAGTATTTT. This sequence encodes CASSKPDTDTQYF.

The chain is built from TRBV28 and TRBJ1-2; a possible D gene is TRBD1 (6 bases). This CDR3 spans 15 amino acids. CDR1 and CDR2 (germline): MDHEN, SYDVKM. V was cut by 8 bases and J by 0 bases, with 16 bases left in between. Written as DNA, the CDR3 is TGTGCCAGCTTACAGGGCCCCACCACTAACTATGGCTACACCTTC. It specifies CASLQGPTTNYGYTF.

The V gene is TRBV5-1, the J gene TRBJ2-2, with 7 bases aligning to TRBD2. The CDR3 consists of 15 residues. CDR1 SGHRS and CDR2 YFSETQ come from the germline V gene. Germline trimming cut 4 bases from V and 6 bases from J; bases unmatched to any gene: 9. As DNA, the CDR3 is TGCGCCAGCAGCCACGGACTAGTAAAGTCCGGGGAGCTGTTTTTT. Translating gives CASSHGLVKSGELFF.

CDR3 bases: TGTGCCAGCAGCCCGTTAGCGGGGGACTCCTACAATGAGCAGTTCTTC. As protein: CASSPLAGDSYNEQFF. The chain combines TRBV4-2 with TRBJ2-1, with 9 bases lining up with TRBD2. CDR3 length: 16 amino acids. The germline V gene has CDR1 LGHNA and CDR2 YNFKEQ. V shed 4 bases and J 0 bases; nucleotides not matched to a gene: 4.

The chain links TRBV15 to TRBJ2-7; D is unresolved. The CDR3 covers 13 residues. V lost 8 bases and J lost 0, with 11 bases in between. Germline V lookup: CDR1 LNHNV, CDR2 YYDKDF (reference sequence). The CDR3 nucleotides are TGTGCCACCTCCTTTGCAGGCTCCTACGAGCAGTACTTC. The encoded protein is CATSFAGSYEQYF. The full variable domain, rest sourced from reference TRBV15 and TRBJ2-7, is DAMVIQNPRYQVTQFGKPVTLSCSQTLNHNVMYWYQQKSSQAPKLLFHYYDKDFNNEADTPDNFQSRRPNTSFCFLDIRSPGLGDTAMYLCATSFAGSYEQYFGPGTRLTVT.